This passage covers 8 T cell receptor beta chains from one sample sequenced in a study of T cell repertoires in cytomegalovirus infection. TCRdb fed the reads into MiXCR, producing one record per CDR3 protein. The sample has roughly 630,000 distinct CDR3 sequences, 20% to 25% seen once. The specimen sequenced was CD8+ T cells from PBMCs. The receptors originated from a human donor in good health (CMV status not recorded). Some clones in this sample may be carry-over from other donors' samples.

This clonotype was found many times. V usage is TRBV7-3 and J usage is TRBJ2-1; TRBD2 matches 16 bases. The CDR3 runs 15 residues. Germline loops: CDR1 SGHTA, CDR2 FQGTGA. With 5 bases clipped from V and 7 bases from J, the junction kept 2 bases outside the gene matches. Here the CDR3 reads CASSPGLAGGNEQFF. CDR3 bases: TGTGCCAGCAGCCCGGGACTAGCGGGGGGGAATGAGCAGTTCTTC.

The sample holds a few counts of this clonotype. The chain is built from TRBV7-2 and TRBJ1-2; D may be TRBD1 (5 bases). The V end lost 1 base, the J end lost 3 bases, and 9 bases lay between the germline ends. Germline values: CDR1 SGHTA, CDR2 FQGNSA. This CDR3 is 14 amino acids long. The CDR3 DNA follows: TGTGCCAGCAGCTTAGTGGTCAGGGACTATGGCTACACCTTC. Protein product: CASSLVVRDYGYTF.

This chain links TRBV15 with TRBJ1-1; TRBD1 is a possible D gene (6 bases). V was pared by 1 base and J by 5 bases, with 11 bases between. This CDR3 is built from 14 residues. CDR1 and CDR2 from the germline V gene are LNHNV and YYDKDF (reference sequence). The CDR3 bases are TGTGCCACCAGCAGAGCACAGGGATCGACTGAAGCTTTCTTT. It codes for CATSRAQGSTEAFF.

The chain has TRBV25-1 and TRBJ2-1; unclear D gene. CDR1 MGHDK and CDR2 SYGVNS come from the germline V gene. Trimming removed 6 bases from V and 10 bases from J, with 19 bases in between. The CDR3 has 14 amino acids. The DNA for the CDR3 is TGTGCCAGCAGACCTGAGGTAGCCCTCGGGGAGCAGTTCTTC. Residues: CASRPEVALGEQFF.

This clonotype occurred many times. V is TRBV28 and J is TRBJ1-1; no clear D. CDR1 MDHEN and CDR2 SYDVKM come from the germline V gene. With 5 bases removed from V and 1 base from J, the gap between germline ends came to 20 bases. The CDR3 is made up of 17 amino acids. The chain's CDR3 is CASSTTWWQTENTEAFF. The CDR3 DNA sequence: TGTGCCAGCAGTACTACCTGGTGGCAGACCGAGAACACTGAAGCTTTCTTT.

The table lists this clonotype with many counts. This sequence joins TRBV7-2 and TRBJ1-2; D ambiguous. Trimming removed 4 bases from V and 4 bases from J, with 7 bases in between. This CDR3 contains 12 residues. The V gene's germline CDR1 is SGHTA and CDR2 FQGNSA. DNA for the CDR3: TGTGCCAGCAGCTCGTGGACCTATGGCTACACCTTC. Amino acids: CASSSWTYGYTF.

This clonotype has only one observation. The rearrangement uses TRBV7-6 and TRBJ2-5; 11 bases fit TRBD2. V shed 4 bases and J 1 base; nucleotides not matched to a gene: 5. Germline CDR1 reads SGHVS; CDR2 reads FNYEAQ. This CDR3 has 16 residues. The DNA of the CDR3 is TGTGCCAGCAGCTCCCACCTAGCGGGGGGCCAAGAGACCCAGTACTTC. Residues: CASSSHLAGGQETQYF. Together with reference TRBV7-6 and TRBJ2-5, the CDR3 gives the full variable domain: GAGVSQSPRYKVTKRGQDVALRCDPISGHVSLYWYRQALGQGPEFLTYFNYEAQQDKSGLPNDRFSAERPEGSISTLTIQRTEQRDSAMYRCASSSHLAGGQETQYFGPGTRLLVL.

CDR3 DNA: TGTGCCAGCAGCCACCTTCGGCAGGCGGAGGGCTACACCTTC. Its protein is CASSHLRQAEGYTF. This chain uses TRBV7-9 with TRBJ1-2; no definite D call. Germline-derived CDR1 and CDR2 are SEHNR and FQNEAQ (reference sequence). This CDR3 has 14 amino acids. Trimming left V 5 bases short and J 8 bases short, with 18 bases between.